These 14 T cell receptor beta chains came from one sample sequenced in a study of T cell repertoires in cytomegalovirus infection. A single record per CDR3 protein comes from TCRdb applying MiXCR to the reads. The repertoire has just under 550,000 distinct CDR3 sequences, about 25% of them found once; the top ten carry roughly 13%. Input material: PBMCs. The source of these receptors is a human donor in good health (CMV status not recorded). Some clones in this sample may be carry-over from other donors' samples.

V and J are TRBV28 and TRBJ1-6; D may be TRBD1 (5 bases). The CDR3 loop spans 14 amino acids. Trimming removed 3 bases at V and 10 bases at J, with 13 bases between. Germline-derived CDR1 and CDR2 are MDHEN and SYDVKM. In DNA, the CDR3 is TGTGCCAGCAGTTTCAGCAGGGCGGGCTCACCCCTCCACTTT. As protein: CASSFSRAGSPLHF. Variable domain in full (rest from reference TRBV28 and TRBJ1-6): DVKVTQSSRYLVKRTGEKVFLECVQDMDHENMFWYRQDPGLGLRLIYFSYDVKMKEKGDIPEGYSVSREKKERFSLILESASTNQTSMYLCASSFSRAGSPLHFGNGTRLTVT.

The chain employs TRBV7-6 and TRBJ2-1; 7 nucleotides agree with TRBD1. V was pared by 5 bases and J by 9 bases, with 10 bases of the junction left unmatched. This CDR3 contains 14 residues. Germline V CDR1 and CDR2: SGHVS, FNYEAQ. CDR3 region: CASSPRTGMGEQFF. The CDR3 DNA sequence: TGTGCCAGCAGCCCAAGGACAGGAATGGGTGAGCAGTTCTTC.

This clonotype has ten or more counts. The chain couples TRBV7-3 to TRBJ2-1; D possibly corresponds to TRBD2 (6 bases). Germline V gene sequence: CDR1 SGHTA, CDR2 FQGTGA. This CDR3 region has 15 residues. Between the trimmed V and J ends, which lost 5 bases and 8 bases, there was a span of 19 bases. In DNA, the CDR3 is TGTGCCAGCAGCAAATCGGAGGGAATTTGGGATGAGCAGTTCTTC. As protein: CASSKSEGIWDEQFF.

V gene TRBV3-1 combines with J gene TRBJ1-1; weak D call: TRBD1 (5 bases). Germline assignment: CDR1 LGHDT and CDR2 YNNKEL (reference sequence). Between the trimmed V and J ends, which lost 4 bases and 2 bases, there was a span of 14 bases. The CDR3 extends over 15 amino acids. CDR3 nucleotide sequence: TGTGCCAGCAGCCGGGGGGGAAGGGCTAACACTGAAGCTTTCTTT. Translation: CASSRGGRANTEAFF.

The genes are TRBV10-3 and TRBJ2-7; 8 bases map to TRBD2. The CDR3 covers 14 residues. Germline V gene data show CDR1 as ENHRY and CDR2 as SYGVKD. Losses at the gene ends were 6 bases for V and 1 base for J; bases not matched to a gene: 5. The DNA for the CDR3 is TGTGCCATCAGACCGGGAGGGGGTTCCTACGAGCAGTACGTC. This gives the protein CAIRPGGGSYEQYV.

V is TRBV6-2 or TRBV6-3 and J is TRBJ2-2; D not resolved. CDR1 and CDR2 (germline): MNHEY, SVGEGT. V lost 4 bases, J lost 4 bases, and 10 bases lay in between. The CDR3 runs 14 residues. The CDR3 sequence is CASSFSRVTGELFF. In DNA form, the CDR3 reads TGTGCCAGCAGTTTTAGTAGGGTCACCGGGGAGCTGTTTTTT.

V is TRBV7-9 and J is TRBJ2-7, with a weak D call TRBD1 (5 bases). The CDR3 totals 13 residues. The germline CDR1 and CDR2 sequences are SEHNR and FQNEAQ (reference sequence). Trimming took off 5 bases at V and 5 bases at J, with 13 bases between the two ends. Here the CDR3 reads CASSPQGRDEQYV. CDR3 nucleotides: TGTGCCAGCAGCCCCCAGGGCCGGGACGAGCAGTACGTC.

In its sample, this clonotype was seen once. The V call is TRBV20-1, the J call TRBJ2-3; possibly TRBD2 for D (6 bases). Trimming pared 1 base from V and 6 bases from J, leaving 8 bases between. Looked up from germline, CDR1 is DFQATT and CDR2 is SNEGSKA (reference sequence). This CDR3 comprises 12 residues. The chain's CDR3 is CSARGSGDTQYF. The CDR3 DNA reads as TGCAGTGCTAGAGGGAGCGGGGATACGCAGTATTTT.

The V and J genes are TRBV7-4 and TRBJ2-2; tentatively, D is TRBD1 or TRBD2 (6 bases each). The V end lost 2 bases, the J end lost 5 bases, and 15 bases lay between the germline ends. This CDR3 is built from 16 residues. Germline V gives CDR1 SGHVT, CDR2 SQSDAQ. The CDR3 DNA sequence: TGTGCCAGCAGCTTATTCGGGCAGGGGAGGACCGGGGAGCTGTTTTTT. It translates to CASSLFGQGRTGELFF.

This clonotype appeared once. The CDR3 region has the DNA TGTGCCAGCAGCCAGGTGGGGGTTGGGCAGCCCCAGCATTTT. It specifies CASSQVGVGQPQHF. The genes are TRBV9 and TRBJ1-5; TRBD1 is a possible D gene (5 bases). Trimming took off 4 bases at V and 7 bases at J, with 15 bases between the two ends. Germline V gives CDR1 SGDLS, CDR2 YYNGEE. This CDR3 has 14 residues.

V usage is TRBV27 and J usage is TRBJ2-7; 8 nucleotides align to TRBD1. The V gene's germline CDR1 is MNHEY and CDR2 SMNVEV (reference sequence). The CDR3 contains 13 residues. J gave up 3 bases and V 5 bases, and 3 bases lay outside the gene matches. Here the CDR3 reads CASSIGQGYEQYF. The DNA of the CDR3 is TGTGCCAGCAGTATCGGACAGGGCTACGAGCAGTACTTC.

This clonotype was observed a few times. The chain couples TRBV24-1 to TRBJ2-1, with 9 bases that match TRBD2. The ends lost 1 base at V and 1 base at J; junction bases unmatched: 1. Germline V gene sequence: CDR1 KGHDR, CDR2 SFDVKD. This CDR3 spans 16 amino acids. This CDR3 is CATSDFLAGSYNEQFF. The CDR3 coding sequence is TGTGCCACCAGTGATTTCCTAGCGGGATCCTACAATGAGCAGTTCTTC.

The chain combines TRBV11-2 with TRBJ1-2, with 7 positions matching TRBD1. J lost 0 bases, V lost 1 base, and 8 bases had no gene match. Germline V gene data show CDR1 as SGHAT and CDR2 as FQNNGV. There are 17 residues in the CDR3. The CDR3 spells CASSLVTGKGPNYGYTF. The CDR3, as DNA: TGTGCCAGCAGCTTAGTGACAGGGAAGGGTCCTAACTATGGCTACACCTTC.

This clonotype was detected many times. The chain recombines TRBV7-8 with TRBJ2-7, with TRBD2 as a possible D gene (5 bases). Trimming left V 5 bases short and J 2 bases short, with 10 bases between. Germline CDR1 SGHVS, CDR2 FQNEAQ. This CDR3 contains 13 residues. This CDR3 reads CASSKRDPYEQYF. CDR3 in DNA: TGTGCCAGCAGCAAGAGGGATCCCTACGAGCAGTACTTC.